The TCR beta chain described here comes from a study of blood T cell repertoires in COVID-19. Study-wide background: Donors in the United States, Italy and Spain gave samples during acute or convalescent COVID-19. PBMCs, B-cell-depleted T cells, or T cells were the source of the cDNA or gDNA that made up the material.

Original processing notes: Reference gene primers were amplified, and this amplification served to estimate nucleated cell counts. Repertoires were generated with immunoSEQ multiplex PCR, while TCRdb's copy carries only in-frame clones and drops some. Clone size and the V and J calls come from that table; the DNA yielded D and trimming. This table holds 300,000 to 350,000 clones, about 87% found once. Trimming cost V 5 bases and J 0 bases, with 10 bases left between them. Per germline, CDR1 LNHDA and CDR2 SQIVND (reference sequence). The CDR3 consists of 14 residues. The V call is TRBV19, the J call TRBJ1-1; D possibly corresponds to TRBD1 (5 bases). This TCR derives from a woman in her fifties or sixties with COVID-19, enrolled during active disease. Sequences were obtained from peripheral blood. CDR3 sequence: CASSHRSMNTEAFF. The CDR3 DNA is TGTGCCAGTAGTCACAGGAGCATGAACACTGAAGCTTTCTTT.